The 22 T cell receptor beta chains below all came from one sample that was sequenced in a study of cytomegalovirus exposure and HLA in healthy donors. Assay used: immunoSEQ multiplex PCR; TCRdb lists only in-frame clones, some missing. The sample lists 100,000 to 150,000 clones, around nine tenths occurring once. The sample consisted of PBMCs. All receptors derive from a woman aged 18-29 years in good health and CMV-seronegative.

The chain uses TRBV7-3 and TRBJ2-1; 7 bases line up with TRBD2. CDR3 length equals 14 residues. Germline V gene data show CDR1 as SGHTA and CDR2 as FQGTGA. V lost 5 bases, J lost 6 bases, and 7 bases stayed unmatched. As DNA, the CDR3 is TGTGCCAGCAGCGCCGGACTAGTCGGCAATGAGCAGTTCTTC. Translated, it gives CASSAGLVGNEQFF.

This chain uses TRBV27 with TRBJ2-1; 9 positions agree with TRBD2. The germline V gene encodes CDR1 MNHEY and CDR2 SMNVEV (reference sequence). This CDR3 has 18 residues. With V trimmed by 2 bases and J by 8 bases, 16 bases remained unmatched. The CDR3 sequence: CASSLNGWGLAGLHEQFF. CDR3 in DNA: TGTGCCAGCAGTTTAAATGGGTGGGGTCTAGCGGGACTACATGAGCAGTTCTTC.

This clone was seen a single time. This chain connects TRBV27 to TRBJ1-4, with 9 bases that match TRBD1. Germline lookup yields CDR1 MNHEY and CDR2 SMNVEV (reference sequence). With V trimmed by 4 bases and J by 8 bases, 8 bases remained unmatched. The CDR3 sequence is 15 residues long. Here the CDR3 reads CASSSFDRGNEKLFF. DNA of the CDR3: TGTGCCAGCAGTTCCTTCGACAGGGGGAACGAAAAACTGTTTTTT.

The V gene is TRBV6-5, the J gene TRBJ2-2, with TRBD1 identical over 7 bases. CDR3 length equals 15 residues. Germline values: CDR1 MNHEY, CDR2 SVGAGI. V lost 4 bases to trimming and J lost 8 bases; unmatched junction nucleotides: 10. DNA for the CDR3: TGTGCCAGCAGTTCCGGAACAGGGGAAGGAGGGGAGCTGTTTTTT. It translates to CASSSGTGEGGELFF.

V is TRBV5-4 and J is TRBJ2-6, with 9 bases lining up with TRBD1. The CDR3 covers 17 residues. Germline loops: CDR1 SGHNT, CDR2 YYREEE (reference sequence). The V gene end was trimmed by 4 bases and the J gene end by 9 bases; junction bases not matched to a gene: 14. CDR3: CASSARSTGQGYNVLTF. CDR3 nucleotides: TGTGCCAGCAGCGCACGGAGTACGGGACAGGGTTACAACGTCCTGACTTTC.

This chain connects TRBV6-6 to TRBJ1-1, with a weak D call TRBD1 (6 bases). CDR3 length: 13 residues. The V gene's germline CDR1 is MNHNY and CDR2 SVGAGI (reference sequence). V was shortened by 6 bases and J by 7 bases, with 15 bases between the two germline ends. In DNA, the CDR3 is TGTGCCAGCAGGCCCCGACAGGTCGGTGAAGCTTTCTTT. This translates into CASRPRQVGEAFF.

The chain employs TRBV7-9 and TRBJ1-2, with a weak D call TRBD1 (5 bases). Germline-derived CDR1 and CDR2 are SEHNR and FQNEAQ (reference sequence). The V and J ends lost 3 bases and 3 bases respectively, with 11 bases between them. There are 14 residues in the CDR3. The CDR3 DNA follows: TGTGCCAGCAGCTTGGCAGGGTCAGACTATGGCTACACCTTC. It codes for CASSLAGSDYGYTF.

The V and J genes are TRBV19 and TRBJ1-1; TRBD1 is a possible D gene (5 bases). Trimming cost V 4 bases and J 3 bases, with 18 bases left between them. CDR1 is LNHDA and CDR2 is SQIVND in the germline V gene (reference sequence). The CDR3 is made up of 16 amino acids. This CDR3 is CASSNHPQGLDTEAFF. CDR3 nucleotides: TGTGCCAGTAGTAACCACCCCCAGGGCTTGGACACTGAAGCTTTCTTT.

This clone was detected once. CDR3 sequence: CATRGGTEAFF. CDR3 bases: TGTGCCACCCGAGGGGGAACTGAAGCTTTCTTT. The chain uses TRBV6-5 and TRBJ1-1; TRBD1 is a possible D gene (6 bases). Germline assignment: CDR1 MNHEY and CDR2 SVGAGI. The CDR3 spans 11 residues. Trimming took 10 bases from V and 5 from J, leaving 11 bases between them.

V and J are TRBV23-1 and TRBJ2-2; no firm D call. TRBV23-1 is an open reading frame, and its role is uncertain. V shed 1 base and J shed 6 bases, with 6 bases lying between them. The CDR3 spans 13 residues. Written as DNA, the CDR3 is TGCGCCAGCAGTCAATGGGCGTCCGGGGAGCTGTTTTTT. Translated: CASSQWASGELFF.

The chain is built from TRBV7-9 and TRBJ2-1; D is unclear. The CDR3 runs to 13 residues. V gave up 1 base and J gave up 8 bases, with 9 bases separating them. The germline V gene has CDR1 SEHNR and CDR2 FQNEAQ (reference sequence). The CDR3 loop is CASSLDEADEQFF. CDR3 in DNA: TGTGCCAGCAGCTTAGACGAAGCCGATGAGCAGTTCTTC.

The chain uses TRBV6-6 and TRBJ1-2; TRBD1 matches at 8 bases. After removal of 6 bases from V and 3 bases from J, the junction contained 3 bases not matched to a gene. From germline, CDR1 is MNHNY and CDR2 SVGAGI (reference sequence). The CDR3 consists of 13 residues. CDR3 nucleotides: TGTGCCAGCAGCGACAGGGGATACTATGGCTACACCTTC. This encodes CASSDRGYYGYTF.

The CDR3 region has the DNA TGCGCCAGCAGTGCATTCCAGGGTAAAGACTATGGCTACACCTTC. It codes for CASSAFQGKDYGYTF. The J gene is TRBJ1-2, the V gene TRBV10-1; maybe TRBD1 (5 bases). The germline V gene has CDR1 WNHNN and CDR2 SYGVQD (reference sequence). V was pared by 4 bases and J by 3 bases, with 15 bases between. The CDR3 spans 15 residues.

Only one count was recorded for this clone. The J gene is TRBJ1-2, the V gene TRBV7-2; no clear D. This CDR3 is 13 amino acids long. The V end lost 5 bases, the J end lost 8 bases, and 15 bases lay between the germline ends. Germline loops: CDR1 SGHTA, CDR2 FQGNSA. Here the CDR3 reads CASSHVTTRGYTF. CDR3 sequence (DNA): TGTGCCAGCAGCCATGTCACCACCCGGGGCTACACCTTC.

The table lists this clone with a few counts. V gene TRBV4-2 combines with J gene TRBJ1-1; TRBD1 might be the D (5 bases). This CDR3 has 14 amino acids. V lost 1 base and J 7 bases, leaving 13 bases between the germline ends. The germline V gene has CDR1 LGHNA and CDR2 YNFKEQ. Here the CDR3 reads CASSQGPGPVEAFF. DNA of the CDR3: TGTGCCAGCAGCCAAGGACCAGGGCCCGTTGAAGCTTTCTTT.

The chain uses TRBV9 and TRBJ2-5, with 7 positions matching TRBD2. Germline V gene lookup returns CDR1 SGDLS and CDR2 YYNGEE. V shed 4 bases, J shed 4 bases, and the junction held 4 bases outside the gene matches. The CDR3 totals 13 residues. The CDR3 protein is CASSIWEGETQYF. CDR3 bases: TGTGCCAGCAGCATTTGGGAGGGAGAGACCCAGTACTTC.

CDR3 sequence (DNA): TGTGCCAGCAGCGTAGCCTCAGGACTAGCGGGGGCCTACGAGCAGTACTTC. As protein: CASSVASGLAGAYEQYF. The chain carries TRBV9 and TRBJ2-7, with TRBD2 matching over 13 bases. V was pared by 0 bases and J by 2 bases, with 5 bases of the junction left unmatched. Germline V gene data show CDR1 as SGDLS and CDR2 as YYNGEE. There are 17 residues in the CDR3.

The rearrangement uses TRBV2 and TRBJ1-5; TRBD1 might be the D (5 bases). The CDR3 contains 13 residues. Germline assignment: CDR1 SNHLY and CDR2 FYNNEI. V shed 8 bases and J shed 4 bases, with 12 bases lying between them. CDR3 nucleotides: TGTGCCAGCGCTGCGACAGCTAATCAGCCCCAGCATTTT. It yields the protein CASAATANQPQHF.

This clone was observed once. The V call is TRBV11-2, the J call TRBJ2-5; 7 bases are a match to TRBD2. J gave up 0 bases and V 1 base, and 11 bases lay outside the gene matches. There are 18 residues in the CDR3. Looked up from germline, CDR1 is SGHAT and CDR2 is FQNNGV. CDR3 region: CASSLGFGGGDHQETQYF. Written as DNA, the CDR3 is TGTGCCAGCAGCTTAGGCTTTGGGGGAGGGGACCACCAAGAGACCCAGTACTTC.

This chain links TRBV2 with TRBJ1-4; 8 nucleotides match TRBD1. J lost 2 bases, V lost 4 bases, and 12 bases had no gene match. CDR3 length: 18 amino acids. CDR1 SNHLY and CDR2 FYNNEI come from the germline V gene. The DNA for the CDR3 is TGTGCCAGCAGTGGGCGCGGACAGGGCCGGGGGACTAATGAAAAACTGTTTTTT. Translation gives CASSGRGQGRGTNEKLFF.

This chain uses TRBV19 with TRBJ2-2, with TRBD1 as a possible D gene (8 bases). V gave up 2 bases and J gave up 6 bases, with 13 bases separating them. Germline CDR1 and CDR2: LNHDA and SQIVND (reference sequence). CDR3 length equals 15 residues. The CDR3 spells CASSIRQGRAGELFF. DNA of the CDR3: TGTGCCAGTAGTATACGACAGGGGAGGGCCGGGGAGCTGTTTTTT.

The gene calls are TRBV7-9 and TRBJ2-7; no clear D. Trimming removed 1 base from V and 2 bases from J, with 9 bases in between. In germline, CDR1 is SEHNR, CDR2 FQNEAQ (reference sequence). The CDR3 loop spans 14 amino acids. The CDR3 region is CASSLVGETYEQYF. CDR3 DNA sequence: TGTGCCAGCAGCTTAGTAGGAGAAACCTACGAGCAGTACTTC.